The rows below give T cell receptor beta chains drawn from one sample of a study of T cell responses to AZD1222 COVID-19 vaccine. TCRdb's table, derived via immunoSEQ multiplex PCR, lists solely in-frame clones and lacks some. The sample contains 150,000 to 160,000 clones, roughly nine tenths of which appear only once. This material consisted of peripheral blood, taken 28 days after the second AZD1222 dose. The receptors were gathered from an adult who received the AZD1222 COVID-19 vaccine. Both conserved end residues are part of each CDR3. Each record gives: clone size, J gene, V gene, D gene, CDR3 protein, CDR3 DNA. A D gene is named only where the DNA matches it firmly. Rows give clone size only sometimes, using once, few, many, or a class for an expanded clone.

-	TRBJ1-2	TRBV4-1	-	CASSQVAGIPSNYGYTF	TGCGCCAGCAGCCAAGTAGCAGGGATCCCCAGCAACTATGGCTACACCTTC
-	TRBJ1-2	TRBV2	-	CAGWGTNGYTF	TGTGCCGGGTGGGGGACGAATGGCTACACCTTC
once	TRBJ1-1	TRBV19	-	CASNGRWEAFF	TGTGCCTCTAATGGGCGTTGGGAAGCTTTCTTT
once	TRBJ1-3	TRBV28	-	CASSLASSGNTIYF	TGTGCCAGCAGTTTGGCGAGCTCTGGAAACACCATATATTTT
-	TRBJ1-1	TRBV27	TRBD1	CASRVRTGGYVNTEAFF	TGTGCCAGCAGAGTCCGCACAGGGGGTTATGTGAACACTGAAGCTTTCTTT
-	TRBJ2-2	TRBV2	-	CASSEEWGNTGELFF	TGTGCCAGCAGTGAGGAATGGGGGAACACCGGGGAGCTGTTTTTT
-	TRBJ1-2	TRBV19	TRBD1	CASSRSDRAYGYTF	TGTGCCAGTAGTCGTTCGGACAGGGCTTATGGCTACACCTTC
-	TRBJ2-7	TRBV4-1	-	CASSVSTYEQYF	TGCGCCAGCAGCGTCAGTACCTACGAGCAGTACTTC
-	TRBJ1-1	TRBV12-3/TRBV12-4	-	CASSFLLYTEAFF	TGTGCCAGCAGTTTTCTGCTGTACACTGAAGCTTTCTTT
-	TRBJ2-7	TRBV28	TRBD1	CASRHPGTGAHEQYF	TGTGCCAGCAGGCATCCCGGGACAGGGGCCCACGAGCAGTACTTC
once	TRBJ2-1	TRBV30	TRBD2	CAWSVKGGGRNEQFF	TGTGCCTGGAGTGTTAAGGGCGGGGGTAGAAATGAGCAGTTCTTC
-	TRBJ2-3	TRBV2	-	CASRSGFSTDTQYF	TGTGCCAGCAGGTCGGGGTTTAGCACAGATACGCAGTATTTT
-	TRBJ2-2	TRBV19	-	CASSNDHRGTGELFF	TGTGCCAGTAGCAACGACCATAGGGGGACCGGGGAGCTGTTTTTT
-	TRBJ2-7	TRBV5-1	-	CASSLKEEQYF	TGCGCCAGCAGCTTGAAAGAGGAGCAGTACTTC
-	TRBJ1-4	TRBV7-8	-	CASSLLWGATNEKLFF	TGTGCCAGCAGCTTACTTTGGGGGGCAACTAATGAAAAACTGTTTTTT
few	TRBJ2-2	TRBV11-2	-	CASSLIRTTRSGELFF	TGTGCCAGCAGCTTAATCAGGACCACTCGATCCGGGGAGCTGTTTTTT
-	TRBJ2-3	TRBV11-2	TRBD2	CASSLVSGTSGTDTQYF	TGTGCCAGCAGCTTAGTTTCTGGGACTAGCGGCACAGATACGCAGTATTTT
-	TRBJ1-6	TRBV5-1	-	CASSAEGGYNSPLHF	TGCGCCAGCAGCGCCGAAGGAGGCTATAATTCACCCCTCCACTTT
-	TRBJ1-2	TRBV27	-	CASSLSPDEPAGLGYGYTF	TGTGCCAGCAGTTTATCCCCCGACGAGCCAGCGGGGCTAGGCTATGGCTACACCTTC
-	TRBJ1-5	TRBV7-9	TRBD1	CASSLGQGVRPQHF	TGTGCCAGCAGCCTAGGACAGGGGGTACGGCCCCAGCATTTT
-	TRBJ1-1	TRBV27	-	CASSPGTFMVTEAFF	TGTGCCAGCAGTCCCGGGACCTTTATGGTCACTGAAGCTTTCTTT
-	TRBJ1-2	TRBV7-3	-	CASSPSGTGYYGYTF	TGTGCCAGCAGCCCATCCGGAACAGGGTACTATGGCTACACCTTC
-	TRBJ2-7	TRBV5-8	-	CASSYRGSSYEQYF	TGTGCCAGCAGCTATCGAGGGAGTTCCTACGAGCAGTACTTC
-	TRBJ2-7	TRBV3-1/TRBV3-2	TRBD1	CASSQDPGQGREQYF	TGTGCCAGCAGCCAAGACCCGGGACAGGGGCGCGAGCAGTACTTC
-	TRBJ2-4	TRBV6-5	TRBD1	CASGPSGTDKNIQYF	TGTGCCAGCGGTCCTTCCGGGACAGACAAAAACATTCAGTACTTC
once	TRBJ2-7	TRBV6-5	-	CASRAGSSYEQYF	TGTGCCAGTCGTGCGGGGAGCTCCTACGAGCAGTACTTC
-	TRBJ1-2	TRBV4-1	TRBD1	CASSQGQGYGYTF	TGCGCCAGCAGCCAAGGACAGGGGTATGGCTACACCTTC
-	TRBJ2-3	TRBV7-2	-	CASMVDGGTDTQYF	TGTGCCAGCATGGTAGACGGGGGCACAGATACGCAGTATTTT
-	TRBJ2-1	TRBV6-4	TRBD2	CASSELAGGSGEQFF	TGTGCCAGCAGCGAACTAGCGGGGGGTAGTGGTGAGCAGTTCTTC
-	TRBJ1-2	TRBV5-1	-	CASSLAWNSSYGYTF	TGCGCCAGCAGCTTGGCCTGGAACAGTTCTTATGGCTACACCTTC
-	TRBJ2-7	TRBV19	-	CASSGGAEQYF	TGTGCCAGTAGTGGCGGGGCCGAGCAGTACTTC
-	TRBJ2-7	TRBV7-4	TRBD2	CASSHSPPHRGDNRYEQYF	TGTGCCAGCAGCCACAGCCCCCCACACCGGGGGGATAATCGCTACGAGCAGTACTTC
once	TRBJ2-1	TRBV11-2	TRBD2	CASSFLASGYNEQFF	TGTGCCAGCAGCTTTTTGGCTAGCGGATACAATGAGCAGTTCTTC
-	TRBJ2-1	TRBV4-1	TRBD1	CASSQSGGSYNEQFF	TGCGCCAGCAGCCAATCAGGGGGCTCCTACAATGAGCAGTTCTTC
-	TRBJ2-7	TRBV2	-	CASITRGGEQYF	TGTGCCAGCATTACCCGAGGGGGCGAGCAGTACTTC
-	TRBJ1-5	TRBV2	-	CASSGQPNQPQHF	TGTGCCAGCAGTGGACAGCCGAATCAGCCCCAGCATTTT
-	TRBJ2-7	TRBV3-1/TRBV3-2	-	CASSQAGQWFHEQYF	TGTGCCAGCAGCCAGGCGGGACAGTGGTTCCACGAGCAGTACTTC
-	TRBJ1-1	TRBV10-3	-	CATAGQLNTEAFF	TGTGCCACCGCGGGTCAACTGAACACTGAAGCTTTCTTT
-	TRBJ1-5	TRBV6-5	-	CAVRDQPQHF	TGTGCCGTACGCGATCAGCCCCAGCATTTT
-	TRBJ2-7	TRBV3-1/TRBV3-2	TRBD1	CASSQPGQGSYEQYF	TGTGCCAGCAGCCAACCGGGACAGGGGTCCTACGAGCAGTACTTC
few	TRBJ1-4	TRBV5-6	-	CASSLAHETEKLFF	TGTGCCAGCAGCTTGGCCCACGAAACGGAAAAACTGTTTTTT
-	TRBJ2-7	TRBV5-1	-	CASSLYGISYEQYF	TGCGCCAGCAGCTTGTATGGGATCTCCTACGAGCAGTACTTC
-	TRBJ2-7	TRBV9	TRBD2	CASSVGLAASYEQYF	TGTGCCAGCAGCGTAGGACTAGCTGCATCCTACGAGCAGTACTTC
-	TRBJ2-6	TRBV27	-	CASSFGAGGRSGANVLTF	TGTGCCAGCAGTTTCGGGGCAGGGGGGCGCTCTGGGGCCAACGTCCTGACTTTC
-	TRBJ2-1	TRBV5-1	-	CASSLVGTYNEQFF	TGCGCCAGCAGCTTGGTAGGGACCTACAATGAGCAGTTCTTC